Listed here are 5 T cell receptor beta chains from one sample, sequenced in a study of T cells in Graves' hyperthyroidism and ophthalmopathy (dated by TCRdb to 2018 to 2020). The library was made by multiplex PCR. Sequencing instrument: Illumina HiSeq 2000. The TCR beta CDR3 regions were amplified from the RNA transcripts. The TCR CDR3 was subjected to a first round of RT-PCR using the HTBI primer set and the Qiagen OneStep RT-PCR kit. TCRdb redid the processing of the public reads, applying fastp at Q25 and MiXCR, and retained in-frame beta chains. Each entry merges the rows of one CDR3 protein and shows their most common DNA and genes. The sample table records around 290,000 distinct CDR3 sequences; around 13% of these occur just once. The top ten hold 7.9% of the sample. The material sequenced was blood. The receptors were sampled from a woman between 35 and 50 years old with Graves' hyperthyroidism.

This clonotype was counted many times. The chain uses TRBV11-2 and TRBJ2-5; 8 nucleotides align to TRBD1. Germline V gene sequence: CDR1 SGHAT, CDR2 FQNNGV. V shed 6 bases, J shed 0 bases, and the junction held 15 bases outside the gene matches. The CDR3 sequence is 18 residues long. CDR3 sequence: CASSPDRGSPLYQETQYF. The CDR3 coding sequence is TGTGCCAGCAGTCCCGACAGGGGCTCCCCCCTGTACCAAGAGACCCAGTACTTC.

This clonotype showed up just a few times. The V gene is TRBV27, the J gene TRBJ1-2; 11 positions match TRBD1. CDR3 size: 15 residues. From germline, CDR1 is MNHEY and CDR2 SMNVEV (reference sequence). Trimming at V came to 6 bases and at J to 4 bases, leaving 7 bases not matched to a gene. The CDR3 sequence: CASSQDRGRFYGYTF. CDR3 DNA: TGTGCCAGCAGCCAGGACAGGGGGCGATTCTATGGCTACACCTTC.

This clonotype was observed many times. The chain has TRBV5-1 and TRBJ2-7; no clear D. The germline V gene has CDR1 SGHRS and CDR2 YFSETQ. Trimming took off 0 bases at V and 3 bases at J, with 10 bases between the two ends. The CDR3 is 14 amino acids. The CDR3 is CASSLEFGGYEQYF. The DNA for the CDR3 is TGCGCCAGCAGCTTGGAATTCGGCGGCTACGAGCAGTACTTC.

This clonotype was detected many times. The rearrangement uses TRBV7-9 and TRBJ1-1; D uncertain. Trimming shortened V by 2 bases and J by 4 bases, and 5 bases separated the two germline ends. The CDR3 is 12 amino acids. CDR1 and CDR2 (germline): SEHNR, FQNEAQ (reference sequence). The CDR3 is CASSLRVTEAFF. CDR3 DNA: TGTGCCAGCAGCTTAAGGGTCACTGAAGCTTTCTTT.

The chain couples TRBV11-1 to TRBJ2-7; the D gene could be TRBD1 or TRBD2 (6 bases each). The CDR3 extends over 14 amino acids. Germline CDR1 is SGHAT and CDR2 is FQDESV (reference sequence). V was shortened by 5 bases and J by 5 bases, with 16 bases between the two germline ends. CDR3 sequence (DNA): TGTGCCAGCAGCCGGGGTCGGGGGCCGAACGAGCAGTACTTC. Its protein product is CASSRGRGPNEQYF.